These 24 T cell receptor beta chains share one sample of origin, sequenced in a study of spatial heterogeneity in lung cancer. Time point given: sample taken at primary tumor resection. Sequencing covered unsorted whole RNA taken from tumor, nontumor lung or frozen PBMC. TCRdb recomputed calls from the 5' RACE reads with MiXCR, one row per CDR3 protein. The data contain tens of thousands of distinct CDR3 sequences, 5.2% of them singletons. The specimen comprised PBMCs, sampled at surgery. The receptors here all came from a female donor with early-stage non-small cell lung cancer.

At least ten counts were recorded for this clonotype. This chain uses TRBV28 with TRBJ1-2, with a tentative D call TRBD1 (6 bases). V was cut by 8 bases and J by 1 base, with 14 bases left in between. CDR3 size: 14 residues. CDR1 is MDHEN and CDR2 is SYDVKM in the germline V gene. CDR3 in DNA: TGTGCCAGCCTCAGGGGCAGGGTTAACTATGGCTACACCTTC. Translated, it gives CASLRGRVNYGYTF.

In its sample, this clonotype was seen many times. CDR3 residues: CASSQVSSGRLRNEQFF. CDR3 nucleotide sequence: TGTGCCAGCAGCCAAGTATCCAGCGGGAGGTTGCGGAATGAGCAGTTCTTC. The genes are TRBV3-1 and TRBJ2-1; 9 bases are shared with TRBD2. This CDR3 contains 17 residues. The germline gives CDR1 LGHDT, CDR2 YNNKEL (reference sequence). V gave up 1 base and J gave up 7 bases; unmatched junction bases: 11.

The V call is TRBV14, the J call TRBJ2-3, with D uncertain. CDR3 length: 13 amino acids. CDR1 is SGHDN, CDR2 FVKESK, per germline. Trimming stripped 0 bases from V and 6 bases from J, with 7 bases between. DNA for the CDR3: TGTGCCAGCAGCCAAGAAGTCATTGATACGCAGTATTTT. Translation gives CASSQEVIDTQYF. Complete variable domain (other parts from reference TRBV14 and TRBJ2-3): EAGVTQFPSHSVIEKGQTVTLRCDPISGHDNLYWYRRVMGKEIKFLLHFVKESKQDESGMPNNRFLAERTGGTYSTLKVQPAELEDSGVYFCASSQEVIDTQYFGPGTRLTVL.

This clonotype has a count of ten or more. The chain couples TRBV5-1 to TRBJ2-3; D remains ambiguous. Looked up from germline, CDR1 is SGHRS and CDR2 is YFSETQ. The CDR3 is made up of 14 amino acids. V gave up 0 bases and J gave up 2 bases, with 7 bases separating them. DNA for the CDR3: TGCGCCAGCAGCTTGGGCGCCATCACAGATACGCAGTATTTT. Translated, it gives CASSLGAITDTQYF.

This clonotype was seen only a few times. V and J are TRBV20-1 and TRBJ2-1; 8 bases line up with TRBD2. The CDR3 sequence is 15 residues long. V was clipped by 6 bases and J by 6 bases; unmatched bases: 13. Germline V CDR1 and CDR2: DFQATT, SNEGSKA (reference sequence). CDR3 coding DNA: TGCAGTGCCACCCCCCTCGGGGGGGTGTTCAATGAGCAGTTCTTC. It codes for CSATPLGGVFNEQFF.

At least ten counts were recorded for this clonotype. V and J are TRBV5-1 and TRBJ2-7; possibly TRBD2 for D (6 bases). Germline-derived CDR1 and CDR2 are SGHRS and YFSETQ. Trimming took off 2 bases at V and 3 bases at J, with 12 bases between the two ends. The CDR3 is made up of 14 amino acids. As DNA, the CDR3 is TGCGCCAGCAGCTTAGCGGGCTGGGACTACGAGCAGTACTTC. Protein product: CASSLAGWDYEQYF. The variable domain in full, completed from reference TRBV5-1 and TRBJ2-7, reads KAGVTQTPRYLIKTRGQQVTLSCSPISGHRSVSWYQQTPGQGLQFLFEYFSETQRNKGNFPGRFSGRQFSNSRSEMNVSTLELGDSALYLCASSLAGWDYEQYFGPGTRLTVT.

This clonotype appeared a few times. The CDR3 DNA is TGTGCCAGCAGTTACCCAGGGGGTAATACCGGGGAGCTGTTTTTT. Translating gives CASSYPGGNTGELFF. This chain joins TRBV6-2 or TRBV6-3 and TRBJ2-2; the match to TRBD1 covers 7 bases. This CDR3 has 15 residues. V shed 2 bases and J 5 bases; nucleotides not matched to a gene: 5. The germline CDR1 and CDR2 sequences are MNHEY and SVGEGT.

The table lists this clonotype with many counts. The V gene is TRBV23-1, the J gene TRBJ2-2; no clear D gene. TRBV23-1 is recorded as an ORF, its role being uncertain. The CDR3 contains 14 residues. With 5 bases removed from V and 1 base from J, the gap between germline ends came to 8 bases. CDR3 in amino acids: CASSGGGNTGELFF. In nucleotides, the CDR3 is TGCGCCAGCAGTGGCGGCGGGAACACCGGGGAGCTGTTTTTT.

This clonotype was seen many times. The rearrangement links TRBV10-3 to TRBJ1-6, with D possibly TRBD1 on 5 matching bases. The germline CDR1 and CDR2 sequences are ENHRY and SYGVKD. The ends were cut back, 0 bases at V and 8 bases at J, with 8 bases in the middle. The CDR3 runs to 14 residues. CDR3: CAISESGGDSPLHF. The CDR3, as DNA: TGTGCCATCAGTGAGTCGGGGGGAGATTCACCCCTCCACTTT.

This clonotype appeared many times. J is TRBJ2-2 and V is TRBV11-2, with no clear D. Germline V lookup: CDR1 SGHAT, CDR2 FQNNGV. The CDR3 sequence is 12 residues long. V gave up 3 bases and J gave up 4 bases, with 3 bases separating them. The CDR3, as DNA: TGTGCCAGCAGCTTTAGCACCGGGGAGCTGTTTTTT. Residues: CASSFSTGELFF.

This clonotype was detected ten times or more. The chain has TRBV3-1 and TRBJ1-2; a possible D gene is TRBD1 (6 bases). Germline CDR1 is LGHDT and CDR2 is YNNKEL (reference sequence). The V and J ends lost 11 bases and 2 bases respectively, with 12 bases between them. The CDR3 runs 12 residues. CDR3 sequence: CAAGGTNYGYTF. For the CDR3, the DNA is TGTGCCGCGGGGGGCACGAACTATGGCTACACCTTC.

This clonotype has ten or more counts. The chain combines TRBV20-1 with TRBJ1-1, with 8 positions matching TRBD1. Germline-derived CDR1 and CDR2 are DFQATT and SNEGSKA (reference sequence). The CDR3 contains 13 residues. The trim removed 3 bases at V and 5 bases at J, leaving 5 bases unmatched. The CDR3 nucleotides are TGCAGTGCTAGCCAGGGGGCAGGTACTGAAGCTTTCTTT. This translates into CSASQGAGTEAFF.

Only a few counts were recorded for this clonotype. V usage is TRBV20-1 and J usage is TRBJ2-5; 11 positions match TRBD2. This CDR3 spans 15 amino acids. Losses at the gene ends were 6 bases for V and 5 bases for J; bases not matched to a gene: 11. Germline V gene sequence: CDR1 DFQATT, CDR2 SNEGSKA (reference sequence). The CDR3 bases are TGCAGTGCCGAATTAGCGGGGGGGCGATACGAGACCCAGTACTTC. Translated, it gives CSAELAGGRYETQYF.

This clonotype was picked up a small number of times. The chain uses TRBV5-6 and TRBJ1-4; D might be TRBD1 (5 bases). V was shortened by 1 base and J by 6 bases, with 16 bases between the two germline ends. The CDR3 contains 16 residues. CDR1 is SGHDT, CDR2 YYEEEE, per germline. The CDR3 region has the DNA TGTGCCAGCAGCTTGTCCCGGGACGGAAGGGATGAAAAACTGTTTTTT. This gives the protein CASSLSRDGRDEKLFF.

Ten or more counts support this clonotype. The chain combines TRBV7-8 with TRBJ2-7; TRBD2 matches at 7 bases. The J segment lost 12 bases and the V segment lost 5 bases, leaving 10 bases of the junction unmatched. The germline gives CDR1 SGHVS, CDR2 FQNEAQ. There are 12 residues in the CDR3. The CDR3 bases are TGTGCCAGCAGCCTCCCGGCTCGGGGGGTGTACTTC. Its protein is CASSLPARGVYF.

This clonotype showed up just a few times. V is TRBV20-1 and J is TRBJ1-3; D ambiguous. V was trimmed by 1 base and J by 2 bases, leaving 18 bases between them. The CDR3 sequence is 17 residues long. Germline V gene sequence: CDR1 DFQATT, CDR2 SNEGSKA (reference sequence). The CDR3 here is CSARVYGGREAGNTIYF. In DNA form, the CDR3 reads TGCAGTGCTAGAGTGTATGGAGGGCGAGAGGCTGGAAACACCATATATTTT.

This clonotype was found many times. The genes are TRBV5-1 and TRBJ1-1; tentative D call: TRBD1 (5 bases). This CDR3 is 15 amino acids long. Trimming shortened V by 3 bases and J by 1 base, and 13 bases separated the two germline ends. Germline lookup yields CDR1 SGHRS and CDR2 YFSETQ. In DNA, the CDR3 is TGCGCCAGCAGCTCCGCCGGGACGGGGAACACTGAAGCTTTCTTT. Translation gives CASSSAGTGNTEAFF.

At least ten counts were recorded for this clonotype. V usage is TRBV20-1 and J usage is TRBJ2-5; 9 bases align to TRBD2. The V gene end was trimmed by 3 bases and the J gene end by 2 bases; junction bases not matched to a gene: 1. Per germline, CDR1 DFQATT and CDR2 SNEGSKA (reference sequence). The CDR3 length is 13 residues. The CDR3 sequence: CSARSGRQETQYF. The CDR3 nucleotides read TGCAGTGCTAGGAGCGGGAGGCAAGAGACCCAGTACTTC.

This clonotype has just a few counts. Since no conserved phenylalanine or tryptophan closes the CDR3, a read error is the likely cause. V gene TRBV12-3 or TRBV12-4 combines with J gene TRBJ2-3; D perhaps matches TRBD2 (6 bases). This CDR3 spans 13 amino acids. The CDR3 region is CASSIAGTDTQYS. For the CDR3, the DNA is TGTGCCAGCAGTATAGCGGGCACAGATACGCAGTATTCT.

The genes are TRBV20-1 and TRBJ1-5; no firm D call. The CDR3 length is 12 residues. V was cut by 5 bases and J by 0 bases, with 5 bases left in between. Per germline, CDR1 DFQATT and CDR2 SNEGSKA (reference sequence). The CDR3 is CSAVYSNQPQHF. DNA of the CDR3: TGCAGTGCTGTCTATAGCAATCAGCCCCAGCATTTT.

This clonotype was picked up many times. The genes are TRBV5-4 and TRBJ2-3, with no clear D. The CDR3 runs to 12 residues. Per germline, CDR1 SGHNT and CDR2 YYREEE (reference sequence). Trimming cost V 2 bases and J 4 bases, with 5 bases left between them. The CDR3 here is CASSFGSDTQYF. The CDR3 bases are TGTGCCAGCAGCTTCGGGTCAGATACGCAGTATTTT. Complete variable domain (other parts from reference TRBV5-4 and TRBJ2-3): ETGVTQSPTHLIKTRGQQVTLRCSSQSGHNTVSWYQQALGQGPQFIFQYYREEENGRGNFPPRFSGLQFPNYSSELNVNALELDDSALYLCASSFGSDTQYFGPGTRLTVL.

This clonotype has at least ten counts. The chain has TRBV4-1 and TRBJ2-1; 14 nucleotides match TRBD2. CDR3 length: 16 amino acids. CDR1 MGHRA and CDR2 YSYEKL come from the germline V gene. V lost 4 bases and J lost 6; bases outside the gene matches: 5. The CDR3 spells CASSLPTSGRVNEQFF. DNA of the CDR3: TGCGCCAGCAGCCTACCGACTAGCGGGAGGGTCAATGAGCAGTTCTTC.

This clonotype was found many times. The rearrangement links TRBV12-3 or TRBV12-4 to TRBJ2-7, with TRBD1 identical over 7 bases. The CDR3 consists of 12 residues. V trimming: 6 bases; J trimming: 7 bases; junction bases outside the gene matches: 6. CDR3 in DNA: TGTGCCAGCAGCCGACAGGGCAGGGAGCAGTACTTC. Protein product: CASSRQGREQYF.

This clonotype was recorded many times. The chain links TRBV27 to TRBJ2-7; the D gene is possibly TRBD1 (6 bases). Germline values: CDR1 MNHEY, CDR2 SMNVEV (reference sequence). Trimming took 5 bases from V and 0 from J, leaving 14 bases between them. The CDR3 is 15 amino acids. This CDR3 reads CASSPHEGDSYEQYF. The DNA for the CDR3 is TGTGCCAGCAGTCCCCATGAGGGGGACTCCTACGAGCAGTACTTC.